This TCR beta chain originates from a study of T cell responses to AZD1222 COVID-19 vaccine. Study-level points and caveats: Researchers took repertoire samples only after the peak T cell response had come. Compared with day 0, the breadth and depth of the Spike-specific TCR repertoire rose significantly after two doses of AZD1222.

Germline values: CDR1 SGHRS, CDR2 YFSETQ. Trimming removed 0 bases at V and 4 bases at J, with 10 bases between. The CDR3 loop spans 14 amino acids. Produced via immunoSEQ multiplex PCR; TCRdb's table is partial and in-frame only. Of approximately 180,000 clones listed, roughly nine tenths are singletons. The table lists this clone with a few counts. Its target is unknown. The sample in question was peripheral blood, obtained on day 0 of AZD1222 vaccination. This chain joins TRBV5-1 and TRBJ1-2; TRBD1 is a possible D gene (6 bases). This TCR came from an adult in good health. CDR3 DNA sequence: TGCGCCAGCAGCTTGGGACAGGCCATCTATGGCTACACCTTC. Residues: CASSLGQAIYGYTF.